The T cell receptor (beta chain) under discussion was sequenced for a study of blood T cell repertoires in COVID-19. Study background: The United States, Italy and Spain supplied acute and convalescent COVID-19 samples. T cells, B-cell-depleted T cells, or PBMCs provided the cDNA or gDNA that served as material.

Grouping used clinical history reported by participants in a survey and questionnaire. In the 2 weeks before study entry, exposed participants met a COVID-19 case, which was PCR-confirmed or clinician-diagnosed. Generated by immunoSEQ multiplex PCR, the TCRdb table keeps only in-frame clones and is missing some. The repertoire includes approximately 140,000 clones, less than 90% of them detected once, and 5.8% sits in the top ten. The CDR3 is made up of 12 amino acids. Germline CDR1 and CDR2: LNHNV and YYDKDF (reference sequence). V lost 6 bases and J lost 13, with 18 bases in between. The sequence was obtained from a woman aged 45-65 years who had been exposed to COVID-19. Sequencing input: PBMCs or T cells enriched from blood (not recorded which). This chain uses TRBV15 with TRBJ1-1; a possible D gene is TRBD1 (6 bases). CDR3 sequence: CATRTGPVFVFF. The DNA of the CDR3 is TGTGCCACCAGAACAGGGCCAGTCTTCGTTTTCTTT. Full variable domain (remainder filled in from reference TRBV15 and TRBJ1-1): DAMVIQNPRYQVTQFGKPVTLSCSQTLNHNVMYWYQQKSSQAPKLLFHYYDKDFNNEADTPDNFQSRRPNTSFCFLDIRSPGLGDTAMYLCATRTGPVFVFFGQGTRLTVV.